What follows describes a single TCR beta chain. Its antigen is not identified. This entry belongs to a study of T-cell memory formation after mild COVID-19. TCRdb itself ran the 5' RACE reads through MiXCR, one entry per CDR3 protein. Here the sample spans fewer than 350,000 distinct CDR3 sequences, more than 15% being singletons. The CDR3 runs to 15 residues. V was clipped by 3 bases and J by 4 bases; unmatched bases: 7. The germline gives CDR1 MGHDK, CDR2 SYGVNS. Study-level points and caveats: The study found contracting CD4+ clones mainly in CM and EM and contracting CD8+ clones in EMRA. Within pre-infection memory, some responding clones were found, suggesting cross-reactive memory joined.

The rearrangement links TRBV25-1 to TRBJ2-3; the match to TRBD1 covers 7 bases. The receptor's source is a man aged 18 to 35 who had mild COVID-19 (a few samples of this study predate the infection). Cell type and time point are not known. The material sequenced was PBMCs or a T cell subset sorted from them (not recorded which). The CDR3 sequence is CASSDSTGPPDTQYF. In DNA form, the CDR3 reads TGTGCCAGCAGTGATTCGACAGGGCCTCCAGATACGCAGTATTTT.